This entry concerns a single T cell receptor beta chain. Its antigen target is currently unknown. Base qualities were left out, and no much larger clone turns up one base away. Ophthalmopathy patients had moderately to severely active disease, Clinical Activity Score of at least 3, NOSPECS grade of at least 4, and duration under 3 months. Patients with uncontrolled infections, other autoimmune diseases, pregnancy or lactation were excluded. Diagnoses relied on clinical symptoms, serum thyroxine and TRAb, thyroid ultrasound and orbital computed tomography. PBMCs were separated from roughly 9.6 ml of fresh peripheral blood using Ficoll-Paque density gradient centrifugation. Trizol reagent was used to extract total RNA, and RNA quality was then checked on an Agilent 2100 Bioanalyzer. This sample is part of a study of T cells in Graves' hyperthyroidism and ophthalmopathy (dated by TCRdb to 2018 to 2020). Describing the broader study: Peripheral blood samples were taken at initial diagnosis, before any treatment was given. For training and testing, the 100 or so patients in the discovery cohort were randomly divided in a 7:3 ratio. After blood sampling, hyperthyroidism patients were treated with methimazole at a starting dose of 30 mg daily, and ophthalmopathy patients were treated with high-dose intravenous methylprednisolone. Prospective prediction of ophthalmopathy was tested in an independent validation cohort consisting of 18 to 20 hyperthyroidism patients and some 17 patients who later progressed to ophthalmopathy. To identify distinguishing TCR V-J signatures, a discovery cohort of some 99 patients was used, comprising 43 with Graves' ophthalmopathy and some 60 with stable Graves' hyperthyroidism. The paper reports TCR Vbeta CDR3 sequencing of over 130 peripheral blood samples: approximately 41 ophthalmopathy, 70 to 85 hyperthyroidism and approximately 17 progressor patients. In addition, the study compared T-cell repertoires in thyroid tissue and in blood from five or six Graves' hyperthyroidism patients.

TCR beta CDR3 regions were amplified from RNA transcripts. The TCR CDR3 was subjected to a first round of RT-PCR using the HTBI primer set and the Qiagen OneStep RT-PCR kit. Libraries were constructed in a second round of multiplex PCR, after which size selection and purification were performed. Libraries were sequenced paired-end with 100 bp reads on an Illumina HiSeq2000. Per the authors' processing: Raw data were processed with SOAPnuke, discarding reads with adapters, uncalled bases, mean Phred below 15, or no exact constant-primer or identifier match. COPE v1.2.5 was used to merge high-quality paired reads, and clonotypes were defined as unique nucleotide sequences. MiTCR v1.1 was used to align the clonotypes against IMGT TRBV, TRBD and TRBJ reference segments. The analysis included only V-J combinations with a frequency above 0.0001, which together covered 99% to 99.2% of the repertoires. A TCS score was defined as the ratio of F50 (clonal expansion) to E x V (chaos), with BLOSUM62-based TCRdist applied between CDR3 peptides within each V-J. Welch's t-statistics and random forest reduced approximately 520 V-J features to some 14, which were used in a naive Bayes classifier (R e1071). TCRdb reprocessed the public reads (quality trimming at Q25 with fastp, clone calling with MiXCR) and kept in-frame beta chains. For every CDR3 protein sequence, its rows merge into one entry that carries the most common genes and DNA. The V and J calls, along with clone size, are taken from TCRdb and not from the paper's own processing. Present in this sample are around 690,000 distinct CDR3 sequences, under 25% of which were seen just once. The ten top clones hold more than 30% of the sample.

The paper's findings and limits, for the study overall: Blood samples also contained most of the expanded thyroid clonotypes (frequency above 0.001), which suggests that blood repertoires may reflect thyroid immune responses. In validation, the model predicted progression to ophthalmopathy with 60% to 71% sensitivity and 72% to 75% specificity, a median of about 6.7 months before onset. A model built on a 13 V-J signature distinguished ophthalmopathy from stable hyperthyroidism, reaching 85% to 90% sensitivity and around 81% specificity in cross-validation and 80%/75% in testing. Sample size was not statistically predetermined, and investigators were not blinded to group allocation.

The clonotype comes from a young man with Graves' ophthalmopathy. Sequencing used blood.

The CDR3 sequence is CASTPREGPYNEQFF. The nucleotides read TGTGCCAGCACCCCGCGGGAGGGCCCCTACAATGAGCAGTTCTTC. The chain employs TRBV9 and TRBJ2-1; TRBD2 aligns with 9 central bases. CDR1 and CDR2, per the germline V gene, are SGDLS and YYNGEE. V loses 6 bases at its end and J loses 2 bases; junction bases beyond the gene matches: 6. The CDR3 holds 15 amino acids from the cysteine to the phenylalanine. Here the CDR3 DNA is all that survives: 45 bases in frame from base 1.